This T cell receptor beta chain stems from a study of siplizumab effects on memory and regulatory T cells. Study-wide results and limits: Solely a minor proportion of alloreactive clones could be assigned to unstimulated subsets. Naive T cells seemed more diverse than memory cells; they also seemed major alloresponse contributors.

About this clone: Its antigen is unidentified.

Here immunoSEQ multiplex PCR was the method, and the copy in TCRdb shows in-frame clones only, minus some. Here the sample spans more than 85,000 clones, roughly 94% being singletons. Germline CDR1 reads SGHTA; CDR2 reads FQGTGA. Trimming removed 5 bases from V and 1 base from J, with 8 bases in between. The CDR3 extends over 13 amino acids. The clonotype comes from a human donor in good health. The V and J genes are TRBV7-3 and TRBJ1-1; D unresolved. Sequenced input: Tregs sorted from blood. Here the CDR3 reads CASSQGSNTEAFF. The CDR3 DNA is TGTGCCAGCAGCCAAGGATCGAACACTGAAGCTTTCTTT.